This TCR beta chain was identified during a study of cytomegalovirus exposure and HLA in healthy donors. This clone was seen more than once but under ten times. Germline lookup yields CDR1 SGHAT and CDR2 FQNNGV. J gave up 1 base and V 3 bases, and 9 bases lay outside the gene matches. CDR3 length: 18 residues. The PCR contained 60 Vbeta and 13 Jbeta primers. This table comes from immunoSEQ multiplex PCR, and its TCRdb copy is limited to in-frame clones, with some not included. The sample holds about 160,000 clones, under 85% seen once. This TCR was sampled from a woman aged 30 to 39 in good health and CMV-seronegative. V gene TRBV11-2 combines with J gene TRBJ2-3, with 11 nucleotides matching TRBD1. Sequences were obtained from PBMCs. The CDR3 sequence is CASSLGGQGAFGTDTQYF. For the CDR3, the DNA is TGTGCCAGCAGCTTGGGCGGACAGGGGGCTTTCGGCACAGATACGCAGTATTTT.